This entry lists 26 T cell receptor beta chains sequenced from one sample in a study of cytomegalovirus exposure and HLA in healthy donors. Clones were sequenced by immunoSEQ multiplex PCR, and TCRdb holds only the in-frame ones, with some missing. The top ten hold roughly 2.1% of the sample, which has 90,000 to 110,000 clones, about 88% seen once. The specimen was PBMCs. The receptors derive from a woman aged 18-35 years in good health and CMV-seronegative.

The rearrangement uses TRBV10-3 and TRBJ2-7; TRBD1 matches 7 bases. The ends lost 3 bases at V and 3 bases at J; junction bases unmatched: 11. Germline CDR1 reads ENHRY; CDR2 reads SYGVKD. The CDR3 totals 16 residues. CDR3 sequence: CAISDPTGTEVYEQYF. In DNA, the CDR3 is TGTGCCATCAGTGATCCTACCGGGACAGAGGTCTACGAGCAGTACTTC.

The chain recombines TRBV18 with TRBJ1-1; tentative D call: TRBD1 (6 bases). The CDR3 covers 14 residues. The V end lost 7 bases, the J end lost 5 bases, and 17 bases lay between the germline ends. Germline CDR1 is KGHSH and CDR2 is LQKENI. CDR3: CASFRTDGRTEAFF. The CDR3 DNA follows: TGTGCCAGCTTCCGGACAGACGGAAGGACTGAAGCTTTCTTT.

The chain joins TRBV28 to TRBJ2-1; D is possibly TRBD1 (6 bases). V lost 7 bases and J lost 7, with 26 bases in between. Germline lookup yields CDR1 MDHEN and CDR2 SYDVKM. The CDR3 spans 17 residues. CDR3 protein: CASTPWSGGGLVNEQFF. The CDR3 nucleotides are TGTGCCAGCACCCCCTGGAGCGGTGGGGGCTTGGTGAATGAGCAGTTCTTC.

The J gene is TRBJ2-5, the V gene TRBV27; 9 bases line up with TRBD2. This CDR3 region has 14 residues. The trim removed 5 bases at V and 10 bases at J, leaving 11 bases unmatched. The germline V gene has CDR1 MNHEY and CDR2 SMNVEV (reference sequence). CDR3 in DNA: TGTGCCAGCAGTCCCCTGGGGACTAGCAGTATCCAGTACTTC. Encoded protein: CASSPLGTSSIQYF.

V and J are TRBV18 and TRBJ1-1; 7 bases are shared with TRBD1. Germline loops: CDR1 KGHSH, CDR2 LQKENI. The junction had 15 bases not matched to a gene; V was cut back by 2 bases and J by 3 bases. This CDR3 has 18 amino acids. The CDR3 spells CASSPGARGLRSYTEAFF. The CDR3 DNA is TGTGCCAGCTCACCAGGGGCGAGGGGGCTGAGATCCTACACTGAAGCTTTCTTT.

The chain employs TRBV29-1 and TRBJ1-1; TRBD1 matches 9 bases. Losses at the gene ends were 5 bases for V and 4 bases for J; bases not matched to a gene: 8. CDR1 is SQVTM and CDR2 is ANQGSEA in the germline V gene. This CDR3 is built from 14 residues. The CDR3, as DNA: TGCAGCGTTCTCGGGGGACAGGGAAGCACTGAAGCTTTCTTT. Its protein product is CSVLGGQGSTEAFF. Full variable domain (remainder filled in from reference TRBV29-1 and TRBJ1-1): SAVISQKPSRDICQRGTSLTIQCQVDSQVTMMFWYRQQPGQSLTLIATANQGSEATYESGFVIDKFPISRPNLTFSTLTVSNMSPEDSSIYLCSVLGGQGSTEAFFGQGTRLTVV.

J is TRBJ2-3 and V is TRBV18, with TRBD2 matching over 9 bases. Germline V gives CDR1 KGHSH, CDR2 LQKENI. V was clipped by 0 bases and J by 2 bases; unmatched bases: 3. The CDR3 has 16 amino acids. CDR3 in amino acids: CASSPPASGDTDTQYF. Written as DNA, the CDR3 is TGTGCCAGCTCACCACCGGCTAGCGGGGACACAGATACGCAGTATTTT.

This chain uses TRBV9 with TRBJ2-7; no clear D gene. V gave up 0 bases and J gave up 5 bases, with 12 bases separating them. Per the germline V gene, CDR1 is SGDLS and CDR2 is YYNGEE. The CDR3 runs to 14 residues. In nucleotides, the CDR3 is TGTGCCAGCAGCGTAGAATCAGGCCTGGACGAGCAGTACTTC. Translation: CASSVESGLDEQYF.

The rearrangement joins TRBV19 to TRBJ1-2; 9 positions agree with TRBD1. In germline, CDR1 is LNHDA, CDR2 SQIVND (reference sequence). The length of the CDR3 is 14 residues. After removal of 6 bases from V and 4 bases from J, the junction contained 6 bases not matched to a gene. The DNA for the CDR3 is TGTGCCAGTAGACCGGGACAGGGATCCTATGGCTACACCTTC. Translated: CASRPGQGSYGYTF.

V and J are TRBV27 and TRBJ1-6; D gene unclear. Trimming took off 1 base at V and 1 base at J, with 17 bases between the two ends. Germline values: CDR1 MNHEY, CDR2 SMNVEV (reference sequence). This CDR3 contains 19 residues. CDR3 DNA: TGTGCCAGCAGTTTATACTGGTCACCCCCGGGGTCCTATAATTCACCCCTCCACTTT. It yields the protein CASSLYWSPPGSYNSPLHF.

This rearrangement joins TRBV15 to TRBJ1-2; 7 bases are a match to TRBD1. The V and J ends lost 3 bases and 8 bases, in that order; junction bases with no gene match: 9. This CDR3 has 14 amino acids. Per the germline V gene, CDR1 is LNHNV and CDR2 is YYDKDF (reference sequence). CDR3 DNA sequence: TGTGCCACCAGCAGCAACAACAGGGGCGGGGGCTACACCTTC. Its protein is CATSSNNRGGGYTF.

The chain is built from TRBV11-2 and TRBJ1-6; D is uncertain. This CDR3 has 17 amino acids. Between the trimmed V and J ends, which lost 2 bases and 0 bases, there was a span of 11 bases. CDR1 is SGHAT and CDR2 is FQNNGV in the germline V gene. The CDR3 DNA reads as TGTGCCAGCAGCTTACCGGCGAGAGGCTCCTATAATTCACCCCTCCACTTT. Encoded protein: CASSLPARGSYNSPLHF.

The genes are TRBV5-1 and TRBJ2-1; TRBD2 agrees at 16 bases. CDR3 length: 17 residues. Germline lookup yields CDR1 SGHRS and CDR2 YFSETQ. Losses at the gene ends were 1 base for V and 7 bases for J; bases not matched to a gene: 5. CDR3 amino acids: CASSLYQGLAGGNEQFF. Written as DNA, the CDR3 is TGCGCCAGCAGCTTGTATCAGGGACTAGCGGGAGGGAATGAGCAGTTCTTC.

The chain employs TRBV27 and TRBJ2-7; a possible D gene is TRBD1 (6 bases). The V end was cut by 6 bases, the J end by 0 bases, with 21 bases between. The CDR3 length is 17 residues. Germline V CDR1 and CDR2: MNHEY, SMNVEV (reference sequence). The DNA for the CDR3 is TGTGCCAGCAGCCCACCCTGGACAGCGAAGAACTCCTACGAGCAGTACTTC. This codes for CASSPPWTAKNSYEQYF.

This clone appeared a few times. This sequence joins TRBV9 and TRBJ2-1; D call uncertain. CDR1 SGDLS and CDR2 YYNGEE come from the germline V gene. The CDR3 sequence is 13 residues long. The V gene lost 3 bases and the J gene lost 10 bases, with 14 bases spanning the gap. The CDR3 region is CASSAPRNAEQFF. The CDR3 region has the DNA TGTGCCAGCAGCGCTCCCAGAAACGCCGAGCAGTTCTTC.

The rearrangement uses TRBV28 and TRBJ2-4; unclear D gene. Trimming removed 5 bases at V and 2 bases at J, with 4 bases between. Germline V lookup: CDR1 MDHEN, CDR2 SYDVKM. There are 12 residues in the CDR3. The DNA of the CDR3 is TGTGCCAGCAGTCTCTCCAAAAACATTCAGTACTTC. The encoded protein is CASSLSKNIQYF.

This chain links TRBV5-6 with TRBJ2-7; 8 bases are shared with TRBD1. After removal of 4 bases from V and 8 bases from J, the junction contained 11 bases not matched to a gene. The CDR3 spans 14 residues. Looked up from germline, CDR1 is SGHDT and CDR2 is YYEEEE. The DNA of the CDR3 is TGTGCCAGCAGCCGCGGACAGGGAGGAAGAAAGCAGTACTTC. Translated, it gives CASSRGQGGRKQYF.

The chain carries TRBV28 and TRBJ2-3; D gene unclear. Germline-derived CDR1 and CDR2 are MDHEN and SYDVKM. The CDR3 consists of 13 residues. V lost 4 bases to trimming and J lost 2 bases, with 7 bases between them. The CDR3 DNA is TGTGCCAGCAGTTCAAGAGCCACAGATACGCAGTATTTT. Its protein product is CASSSRATDTQYF.

This clone was recorded a few times. This chain links TRBV9 with TRBJ2-3; 11 bases agree with TRBD2. From germline, CDR1 is SGDLS and CDR2 YYNGEE. Trimming took 3 bases from V and 3 from J; bases not matched to a gene: 6. This CDR3 has 16 amino acids. DNA of the CDR3: TGTGCCAGCAGCGCACGACTAGCGGGACCGACAGATACGCAGTATTTT. Encoded protein: CASSARLAGPTDTQYF.

V and J are TRBV5-6 and TRBJ2-1; the D is unclear. V was trimmed by 4 bases and J by 8 bases, leaving 7 bases between them. The CDR3 loop spans 11 amino acids. CDR1 and CDR2 (germline): SGHDT, YYEEEE. CDR3: CASSVQDEQFF. Written as DNA, the CDR3 is TGTGCCAGCAGCGTTCAGGATGAGCAGTTCTTC.

The chain employs TRBV9 and TRBJ1-2; D unclear. V shed 6 bases and J shed 2 bases, with 8 bases lying between them. This CDR3 has 12 residues. The V gene's germline CDR1 is SGDLS and CDR2 YYNGEE. The CDR3 region has the DNA TGTGCCAGCAATCGGGGAAACTATGGCTACACCTTC. It translates to CASNRGNYGYTF.

The V and J genes are TRBV27 and TRBJ2-6, with 7 bases that match TRBD1. Germline V lookup: CDR1 MNHEY, CDR2 SMNVEV (reference sequence). The CDR3 runs to 15 residues. With 7 bases clipped from V and 2 bases from J, the junction kept 5 bases outside the gene matches. The CDR3 reads CASKQGLAGANVLTF. DNA for the CDR3: TGTGCCAGCAAACAGGGGCTAGCTGGGGCCAACGTCCTGACTTTC. Variable domain in full (rest from reference TRBV27 and TRBJ2-6): EAQVTQNPRYLITVTGKKLTVTCSQNMNHEYMSWYRQDPGLGLRQIYYSMNVEVTDKGDVPEGYKVSRKEKRNFPLILESPSPNQTSLYFCASKQGLAGANVLTFGAGSRLTVL.

The chain has TRBV6-5 and TRBJ2-7; weak D call: TRBD2 (6 bases). Germline-derived CDR1 and CDR2 are MNHEY and SVGAGI. This CDR3 has 15 residues. The V end lost 0 bases, the J end lost 1 base, and 10 bases lay between the germline ends. The CDR3 DNA reads TGTGCCAGCAGTTACTCGGGGGGTTCTTCCTACGAGCAGTACTTC. Its protein product is CASSYSGGSSYEQYF.

The chain recombines TRBV28 with TRBJ2-2; 7 bases match TRBD1. Per germline, CDR1 MDHEN and CDR2 SYDVKM. V trimming: 6 bases; J trimming: 5 bases; junction bases outside the gene matches: 6. This CDR3 contains 14 residues. The CDR3 here is CASRTGQRTGELFF. DNA of the CDR3: TGTGCCAGCAGAACGGGACAGAGAACCGGGGAGCTGTTTTTT. Full variable domain (outside the CDR3, taken from reference TRBV28 and TRBJ2-2): DVKVTQSSRYLVKRTGEKVFLECVQDMDHENMFWYRQDPGLGLRLIYFSYDVKMKEKGDIPEGYSVSREKKERFSLILESASTNQTSMYLCASRTGQRTGELFFGEGSRLTVL.

The chain has TRBV9 and TRBJ2-7, with D possibly TRBD2 on 6 matching bases. Germline values: CDR1 SGDLS, CDR2 YYNGEE. The CDR3 contains 13 residues. Trimming left V 3 bases short and J 6 bases short, with 13 bases between. CDR3 amino acids: CASSDNSGAEQYF. The CDR3 nucleotides are TGTGCCAGCAGCGATAATTCGGGAGCCGAGCAGTACTTC.

This chain links TRBV5-6 with TRBJ1-3; D not certain. Between the trimmed V and J ends, which lost 5 bases and 2 bases, there was a span of 14 bases. Germline CDR1 reads SGHDT; CDR2 reads YYEEEE. This CDR3 contains 15 residues. CDR3 DNA: TGTGCCAGCAGACATTTGGCAGTCCCTGGAAACACCATATATTTT. Amino acids: CASRHLAVPGNTIYF.